The 5 T cell receptor beta chains given below trace back to one sample, sequenced in a study of OX40 agonist ivuxolimab in advanced cancers. Measured with immunoSEQ multiplex PCR; TCRdb has only the in-frame clones, and not every one. The table records roughly 56,000 clones, 84% of them present only once. This sample comprised CD4+ or CD8+ T cells sorted from blood, obtained in a trial of the OX40 agonist ivuxolimab. All receptors come from an adult with an advanced solid tumor such as melanoma, head and neck, liver or kidney cancer.

V usage is TRBV9 and J usage is TRBJ2-1; 7 bases agree with TRBD2. With V trimmed by 2 bases and J by 8 bases, 10 bases remained unmatched. The CDR3 is 15 amino acids. Germline loops: CDR1 SGDLS, CDR2 YYNGEE. The CDR3 sequence is CASSVAVGGPDEQFF. Here the CDR3 DNA reads TGTGCCAGCAGCGTCGCAGTGGGAGGGCCTGATGAGCAGTTCTTC.

CDR3 sequence (DNA): TGTGCCAGCAAAAGTTACCAAGCGGATGAGCAGTTCTTC. This encodes CASKSYQADEQFF. The chain couples TRBV6-1 to TRBJ2-1; tentatively, D is TRBD2 (5 bases). Deletions cut 7 bases from V and 8 bases from J, with 15 bases between. Germline-derived CDR1 and CDR2 are MNHNS and SASEGT. This CDR3 is 13 amino acids long.

V is TRBV5-4 and J is TRBJ2-1; possibly TRBD2 for D (5 bases). Germline V gene data show CDR1 as SGHNT and CDR2 as YYREEE (reference sequence). CDR3 length: 11 amino acids. V was clipped by 4 bases and J by 9 bases, with 8 bases between them. The CDR3 DNA is TGTGCCAGCAGCGGAAGCGGTGAGCAGTTCTTC. The encoded protein is CASSGSGEQFF.

The chain joins TRBV7-8 to TRBJ2-1; 9 bases fit TRBD1. J gave up 4 bases and V 1 base, and 2 bases lay outside the gene matches. The germline V gene has CDR1 SGHVS and CDR2 FQNEAQ. This CDR3 comprises 15 residues. Here the CDR3 DNA reads TGTGCCAGCAGCTTAGTGGGACAGGGTTACAATGAGCAGTTCTTC. As protein: CASSLVGQGYNEQFF.

About this clone itself: This specimen includes other DNA sequences encoding the same CDR3. The V call is TRBV7-2, the J call TRBJ1-5; possibly TRBD1 for D (6 bases). This CDR3 is 15 amino acids long. CDR1 and CDR2 (germline): SGHTA, FQGNSA. Deletions cut 4 bases from V and 0 bases from J, with 10 bases between. This CDR3 reads CASSSGTYSNQPQHF. CDR3 nucleotide sequence: TGTGCCAGCAGCTCGGGGACATATAGCAATCAGCCCCAGCATTTT.